This is a list of T cell receptor beta chains from one sample in a study of identical twins. In TCRdb, the 5' RACE reads were re-called with MiXCR into one record per CDR3 protein. This table has nearly 650,000 distinct CDR3 sequences, about 7.1% appearing once. The same sample was also used in a study of yellow fever vaccine responses in identical twins.

What was sequenced was PBMCs. The receptors stem from a woman under 30 in good health. The CDR3 runs from the conserved cysteine through the conserved F or W. A D gene is named only where the DNA matches it firmly. Some rows mark clone size as missing; the rest say once, few, many or name a class of expanded clone.

-	few	TRBV28	TRBJ1-2	CASSLLERADGYTF	TGTGCCAGCAGTTTACTCGAAAGGGCAGATGGCTACACCTTC
-	few	TRBV19	TRBJ2-2	CASKASLNTGELFF	TGTGCCAGTAAGGCTAGCCTGAACACCGGGGAGCTGTTTTTT
TRBD1	many	TRBV5-1	TRBJ1-5	CASSSGGAGQPQHF	TGCGCCAGCAGCTCAGGGGGCGCGGGGCAGCCCCAGCATTTT
-	many	TRBV7-9	TRBJ2-2	CASTLVAQDGELFF	TGTGCCAGCACCTTAGTGGCCCAAGACGGGGAGCTGTTTTTT
-	few	TRBV6-1	TRBJ2-3	CASSGAGLSTDTQYF	TGTGCCAGCAGTGGGGCCGGGTTGAGCACAGATACGCAGTATTTT
-	many	TRBV5-1	TRBJ2-1	CASSTDGYNEQFF	TGCGCCAGCAGCACGGACGGCTACAATGAGCAGTTCTTC
-	few	TRBV7-9	TRBJ2-3	CASSTGQFSDTQYF	TGTGCCAGCAGCACCGGACAGTTCTCAGATACGCAGTATTTT
-	-	TRBV10-3	TRBJ2-5	CAISTRSSLLETQYF	TGTGCCATCAGCACTAGATCCTCTCTTCTGGAGACCCAGTACTTC
-	-	TRBV7-2	TRBJ2-3	CASSLVALLTDTQYF	TGTGCCAGCAGCTTAGTGGCTCTTCTCACAGATACGCAGTATTTT
-	-	TRBV13	TRBJ2-1	CASSPLSQGWSYNEQFF	TGTGCCAGCAGCCCCCTTAGCCAGGGATGGTCCTACAATGAGCAGTTCTTC
TRBD1	few	TRBV4-2	TRBJ2-5	CASSQERTGLETQYF	TGTGCCAGCAGCCAAGAAAGGACAGGGTTAGAGACCCAGTACTTC
TRBD1	many	TRBV12-3/TRBV12-4	TRBJ2-3	CATFRGLSSSTDTQYF	TGTGCCACCTTTAGGGGGCTATCCTCTAGCACAGATACGCAGTATTTT
TRBD1	-	TRBV5-1	TRBJ2-5	CASSFEQGALRGETQYF	TGCGCCAGCAGCTTTGAACAGGGGGCCCTCCGGGGAGAGACCCAGTACTTC
-	many	TRBV3-1	TRBJ1-2	CASSQQQGTNYGYTF	TGTGCCAGCAGCCAACAACAGGGAACTAACTATGGCTACACCTTC